The 27 T cell receptor beta chains listed next were all sequenced from one sample in a study of T cells in Graves' hyperthyroidism and ophthalmopathy. Amplification of TCR beta CDR3 regions was performed using RNA transcripts as template. The TCR CDR3 first-round RT-PCR relied on the HTBI primer set. Each CDR3 protein gets one entry after TCRdb re-called the multiplex PCR reads with MiXCR. The profile covers 300,000 to 400,000 distinct CDR3 sequences, with 18% appearing a single time and 40% taken by the ten largest. Sample: blood. These receptors were collected from a young man with Graves' ophthalmopathy.

This clonotype has at least ten counts. The rearrangement joins TRBV11-2 to TRBJ2-7; tentative D call: TRBD1 (6 bases). The CDR3 has 14 amino acids. Germline V gene sequence: CDR1 SGHAT, CDR2 FQNNGV. With 0 bases removed from V and 2 bases from J, the gap between germline ends came to 8 bases. This CDR3 reads CASSLDQGTYEQYF. DNA for the CDR3: TGTGCCAGCAGCTTAGATCAGGGGACCTACGAGCAGTACTTC.

In this sample, this clonotype turned up many times. The gene calls are TRBV3-1 and TRBJ2-5, with 7 bases aligning to TRBD2. Germline CDR1 reads LGHDT; CDR2 reads YNNKEL (reference sequence). Trimming at V came to 4 bases and at J to 5 bases, leaving 7 bases not matched to a gene. This CDR3 has 14 amino acids. This CDR3 is CASSLRSSGETQYF. The CDR3 nucleotides read TGTGCCAGCAGCCTACGGAGTAGCGGGGAGACCCAGTACTTC.

This clonotype has more than one count but fewer than ten. The V call is TRBV10-1, the J call TRBJ2-2; D call uncertain. The V gene lost 10 bases and the J gene lost 0 bases, with 18 bases spanning the gap. Germline V gene lookup returns CDR1 WNHNN and CDR2 SYGVQD (reference sequence). CDR3 size: 16 residues. The CDR3 bases are TGCGCCACCTCTCCCCGTGGCAACGCGAACACCGGGGAGCTGTTTTTT. This translates into CATSPRGNANTGELFF.

The chain has TRBV29-1 and TRBJ1-5, with 7 nucleotides matching TRBD1. In germline, CDR1 is SQVTM, CDR2 ANQGSEA. The length of the CDR3 is 14 residues. V was clipped by 4 bases and J by 5 bases; unmatched bases: 8. The CDR3 sequence: CSVVEGTDYQPQHF. DNA of the CDR3: TGCAGCGTTGTTGAGGGGACAGACTATCAGCCCCAGCATTTT. Full variable domain (remainder filled in from reference TRBV29-1 and TRBJ1-5): SAVISQKPSRDICQRGTSLTIQCQVDSQVTMMFWYRQQPGQSLTLIATANQGSEATYESGFVIDKFPISRPNLTFSTLTVSNMSPEDSSIYLCSVVEGTDYQPQHFGDGTRLSIL.

This clonotype was recorded at least ten times. This chain uses TRBV3-1 with TRBJ2-4, with no clear D. The CDR3 totals 15 residues. Germline-derived CDR1 and CDR2 are LGHDT and YNNKEL (reference sequence). Trimming cost V 0 bases and J 3 bases, with 9 bases left between them. The CDR3 nucleotides read TGTGCCAGCAGCCAAGATCCGTTCGGCAAAAACATTCAGTACTTC. Encoded protein: CASSQDPFGKNIQYF.

The chain joins TRBV5-1 to TRBJ2-1, with TRBD2 as a possible D gene (7 bases). This CDR3 has 14 residues. Germline values: CDR1 SGHRS, CDR2 YFSETQ. The V gene lost 5 bases and the J gene lost 9 bases, with 18 bases spanning the gap. This CDR3 reads CASSLGGASGEQFF. The CDR3 bases are TGCGCCAGCAGTCTGGGGGGGGCTAGCGGTGAGCAGTTCTTC.

V gene TRBV27 combines with J gene TRBJ2-1, with 8 positions matching TRBD2. V shed 6 bases, J shed 6 bases, and the junction held 7 bases outside the gene matches. This CDR3 is built from 14 residues. Germline CDR1 and CDR2: MNHEY and SMNVEV (reference sequence). CDR3 loop: CASSWGTSGNEQFF. DNA for the CDR3: TGTGCCAGCAGCTGGGGCACTAGCGGCAATGAGCAGTTCTTC.

The rearrangement joins TRBV10-2 to TRBJ2-2; a possible D gene is TRBD2 (6 bases). CDR1 is WSHSY and CDR2 is SAAADI in the germline V gene. The CDR3 runs 13 residues. V lost 6 bases to trimming and J lost 6 bases, with 11 bases between them. In nucleotides, the CDR3 is TGCGCCAGCAGCAACCTAGCGTCCGGGGAGCTGTTTTTT. Translating gives CASSNLASGELFF.

In this sample, this clonotype turned up many times. The V gene is TRBV7-9, the J gene TRBJ2-1; 7 bases agree with TRBD2. Trimming took 5 bases from V and 9 from J; bases not matched to a gene: 10. Germline values: CDR1 SEHNR, CDR2 FQNEAQ (reference sequence). This CDR3 contains 14 residues. The CDR3 bases are TGTGCCAGCAGCCACGGTGGGGGGGAGGGTGAGCAGTTCTTC. Its translation: CASSHGGGEGEQFF. Combining the CDR3 with reference TRBV7-9 and TRBJ2-1 gives the whole variable domain DTGVSQNPRHKITKRGQNVTFRCDPISEHNRLYWYRQTLGQGPEFLTYFQNEAQLEKSRLLSDRFSAERPKGSFSTLEIQRTEQGDSAMYLCASSHGGGEGEQFFGPGTRLTVL.

This clonotype was observed many times. The genes are TRBV6-1 and TRBJ1-5; D call uncertain. V was shortened by 2 bases and J by 6 bases, with 11 bases between the two germline ends. Germline V gene lookup returns CDR1 MNHNS and CDR2 SASEGT. The CDR3 runs 14 residues. The CDR3 reads CASSETAGPQPQHF. The CDR3, as DNA: TGTGCCAGCAGTGAAACCGCGGGTCCTCAGCCCCAGCATTTT.

The chain uses TRBV27 and TRBJ1-1; TRBD1 is a possible D gene (5 bases). The CDR3 extends over 14 amino acids. Trimming took 3 bases from V and 3 from J, leaving 11 bases between them. Germline loops: CDR1 MNHEY, CDR2 SMNVEV (reference sequence). This CDR3 is CASSLSRADTEAFF. The CDR3 nucleotides read TGTGCCAGCAGTTTGAGCAGGGCGGACACTGAAGCTTTCTTT.

This clonotype was seen at least ten times. The chain combines TRBV12-3 or TRBV12-4 with TRBJ2-4; the D call may be TRBD1 or TRBD2 (5 bases each). V lost 6 bases and J 8 bases, leaving 11 bases between the germline ends. There are 12 residues in the CDR3. The CDR3 here is CASSPGRDIQYF. The CDR3 DNA reads TGTGCCAGCAGCCCAGGGCGGGACATTCAGTACTTC.

The rearrangement joins TRBV20-1 to TRBJ1-4; a possible D gene is TRBD1 (5 bases). Germline V gives CDR1 DFQATT, CDR2 SNEGSKA (reference sequence). The CDR3 loop spans 13 amino acids. The V end lost 6 bases, the J end lost 4 bases, and 12 bases lay between the germline ends. The CDR3 region is CSAGTGNNEKLFF. The CDR3 DNA reads TGCAGTGCCGGGACGGGAAATAATGAAAAACTGTTTTTT.

CDR3 in amino acids: CASSLAGTGGNQPQHF. In nucleotides, the CDR3 is TGTGCCAGCAGCTTAGCGGGGACTGGGGGCAATCAGCCCCAGCATTTT. The chain carries TRBV7-2 and TRBJ1-5; tentatively, D is TRBD1 (5 bases). Trimming removed 0 bases from V and 2 bases from J, with 11 bases in between. This CDR3 has 16 residues. The germline CDR1 and CDR2 sequences are SGHTA and FQGNSA.

V and J are TRBV18 and TRBJ1-2; D is perhaps TRBD1 (5 bases). V was pared by 3 bases and J by 6 bases, with 14 bases between. Germline V gives CDR1 KGHSH, CDR2 LQKENI. The CDR3 consists of 14 residues. CDR3: CASSPLDRSHGYTF. CDR3 bases: TGTGCCAGCTCACCCCTCGACAGATCTCATGGCTACACCTTC.

A few counts support this clonotype. The chain joins TRBV3-1 to TRBJ2-2; D not certain. V was trimmed by 4 bases and J by 2 bases, leaving 17 bases between them. This CDR3 comprises 17 residues. From germline, CDR1 is LGHDT and CDR2 YNNKEL (reference sequence). The CDR3 DNA is TGTGCCAGCAGCCCCTACGGAACCGCAACTAACACCGGGGAGCTGTTTTTT. Encoded protein: CASSPYGTATNTGELFF.

The J gene is TRBJ1-5, the V gene TRBV19; D gene unclear. CDR3 size: 19 residues. CDR1 and CDR2 from the germline V gene are LNHDA and SQIVND (reference sequence). V was cut by 5 bases and J by 0 bases, with 23 bases left in between. CDR3 nucleotides: TGTGCCAGTAGTCTTCCGGACTGGGAGGTCGGGAATAGCAATCAGCCCCAGCATTTT. The encoded protein is CASSLPDWEVGNSNQPQHF.

This clonotype came up many times. The J gene is TRBJ1-1, the V gene TRBV7-3; 10 nucleotides align to TRBD1. This CDR3 region has 14 residues. The germline V gene has CDR1 SGHTA and CDR2 FQGTGA. V lost 1 base and J lost 7; bases outside the gene matches: 3. Here the CDR3 reads CASSLIGQGGEAFF. In nucleotides, the CDR3 is TGTGCCAGCAGCTTAATTGGACAGGGGGGTGAAGCTTTCTTT.

Many counts were recorded for this clonotype. The J gene is TRBJ2-2, the V gene TRBV27, with D perhaps TRBD2 (6 bases). Trimming cost V 3 bases and J 1 base, with 9 bases left between them. This CDR3 has 15 residues. The germline gives CDR1 MNHEY, CDR2 SMNVEV (reference sequence). The CDR3 region has the DNA TGTGCCAGCAGTTTCGGCGGGGTGAACACCGGGGAGCTGTTTTTT. Protein sequence: CASSFGGVNTGELFF.

Many counts were recorded for this clonotype. The chain employs TRBV5-1 and TRBJ1-2; 9 nucleotides agree with TRBD1. Looked up from germline, CDR1 is SGHRS and CDR2 is YFSETQ. J was trimmed by 5 bases and V by 5 bases; bases with no gene match: 7. The CDR3 is 14 amino acids. The chain's CDR3 is CASRPGQGEYGYTF. CDR3 bases: TGCGCCAGCAGGCCGGGACAGGGAGAGTATGGCTACACCTTC.

About this clonotype itself: At one of its ends the junction is not consistent with the germline gene, which may arise from a read error. The CDR3 reads CASGEGRFGDSPLHF. The CDR3 DNA sequence: TGTGCCAGCGGGGAAGGACGCTTTGGGGACTCACCCCTCCACTTT. The rearrangement links TRBV5-1 to TRBJ1-6; D might be TRBD1 (5 bases). CDR1 and CDR2 from the germline V gene are SGHRS and YFSETQ. This CDR3 is 15 amino acids long.

The chain recombines TRBV7-9 with TRBJ1-1; a weak D match, TRBD1 (6 bases). The V gene lost 1 base and the J gene lost 6 bases, with 12 bases spanning the gap. Germline lookup yields CDR1 SEHNR and CDR2 FQNEAQ (reference sequence). The CDR3 totals 14 residues. In nucleotides, the CDR3 is TGTGCCAGCAGCTTAGGGGGCAGGGGACCTGAAGCTTTCTTT. It codes for CASSLGGRGPEAFF.

This clonotype was found many times. CDR3: CASRATTGASNQPQHF. The CDR3 DNA reads TGTGCCAGCAGGGCTACGACAGGGGCTAGCAATCAGCCCCAGCATTTT. V usage is TRBV12-3 or TRBV12-4 and J usage is TRBJ1-5; 8 bases agree with TRBD1. The CDR3 extends over 16 amino acids. Trimming removed 6 bases from V and 0 bases from J; junction bases left unmatched: 7.

The chain couples TRBV4-2 to TRBJ1-5, with TRBD1 matching over 7 bases. The V gene's germline CDR1 is LGHNA and CDR2 YNFKEQ. The CDR3 is 16 amino acids. Trimming cost V 4 bases and J 1 base; bases outside gene matches: 7. CDR3 bases: TGTGCCAGCAGCCTCGAGGGGGCGCAGAGCAATCAGCCCCAGCATTTT. This sequence encodes CASSLEGAQSNQPQHF.

Many counts were recorded for this clonotype. The gene calls are TRBV28 and TRBJ1-2; 7 bases align to TRBD1. CDR3 length: 14 amino acids. With V trimmed by 8 bases and J by 8 bases, 14 bases remained unmatched. In germline, CDR1 is MDHEN, CDR2 SYDVKM. CDR3 sequence: CASGLTGSSWGYTF. The CDR3 DNA sequence: TGTGCCAGCGGACTGACAGGGAGCTCTTGGGGCTACACCTTC.

This clonotype was seen ten or more times. V gene TRBV27 combines with J gene TRBJ2-7, with TRBD1 as a possible D gene (6 bases). The CDR3 sequence is 14 residues long. Germline CDR1 reads MNHEY; CDR2 reads SMNVEV (reference sequence). V lost 8 bases to trimming and J lost 0 bases, with 14 bases between them. For the CDR3, the DNA is TGTGCCAGCGTGAGAGGGGGTATCTCCTACGAGCAGTACTTC. This translates into CASVRGGISYEQYF.

This clonotype has a handful of counts. The chain recombines TRBV3-1 with TRBJ2-3, with 8 positions matching TRBD2. Losses at the gene ends were 5 bases for V and 1 base for J; bases not matched to a gene: 8. Germline assignment: CDR1 LGHDT and CDR2 YNNKEL (reference sequence). The CDR3 covers 16 residues. The DNA for the CDR3 is TGTGCCAGCAGCGTCGACGTGCGGGGGGGCACAGATACGCAGTATTTT. It encodes CASSVDVRGGTDTQYF.